This entry features one T cell receptor (beta chain) sequence. This CDR3 contains 18 residues. Germline values: CDR1 LGHDT, CDR2 YNNKEL (reference sequence). J was trimmed by 2 bases and V by 6 bases; bases with no gene match: 8. These data belong to a study of blood T cell repertoires in COVID-19. The repertoire was sequenced with immunoSEQ multiplex PCR; TCRdb's copy has only in-frame clones and lacks some. This sample has some 320,000 clones, with around 87% found just once. Source material: peripheral blood. The chain is built from TRBV3-1 (or the pseudogene TRBV3-2) and TRBJ2-6; 12 bases map to TRBD1. This receptor was obtained from a woman in her 50s who had recovered from COVID-19. The CDR3: CASSRDRGLRTGANVLTF. The CDR3 DNA reads TGTGCCAGCAGTCGGGACAGGGGGCTTCGAACTGGGGCCAACGTCCTGACTTTC.